This T cell receptor (beta chain) is from a study of cytomegalovirus exposure and HLA in healthy donors (dated by TCRdb to 2016 to 2017). For the wider study: According to an earlier analysis of 587 of the donors, 150 million to 200 million T cells yielded over 100 million unique TCR beta sequences and 276 Gb of sequence data. Of the roughly 400 genotyped donors, about 80% fell in the genetic ancestry cluster associated with self-reported Caucasian donors. An early release covering roughly 640 HLA-typed donors comprised about 300 gigabases of sequencing data and some 79 million unique TCR sequences. In an earlier analysis of several hundred of the donors, high-throughput TCR beta sequencing was used to judge whether each TCR beta V gene segment behaved as functional or pseudogenic. Class I and class II HLA loci were covered by the typing at four-digit resolution. A later analysis re-analyzed previously published TCR beta repertoires from roughly 630 donors and added high-resolution HLA genotyping to study TCR occurrence patterns. Using immunosequencing, the study profiled T cell repertoires from around 680 subjects and related those repertoires to cytomegalovirus serostatus. In a later genetic analysis, genome-wide SNP genotypes for about 55% of the roughly 700 donors were used, and that subset was treated as a discovery cohort. The study combined high-throughput TCR immunosequencing, statistical association of individual TCRs with disease status, and machine learning to predict cytomegalovirus infection status. Every discovery cohort repertoire had been produced on one sequencing platform. The study aimed to test whether signatures of past pathogen exposure could be identified by cataloging public T cell receptors. Donor age, sex, ethnicity and CMV serostatus were compiled alongside the repertoire data. Roughly five DR-DQ haplotypes were handled as single units for association and clustering, since linkage in the cohort was strong. Along with the approximately 700-subject first cohort, a separate validation cohort of over a hundred different subjects was used. Typing coverage differed by locus: A, B, C, DRB1 and DQB1 were typed in roughly 629-640 donors, DQA1 in about 510, DPA1 in some 610, and DPB1 in approximately 450. Among roughly 400 genotyped donors of the cohort, an average of around 240,000 unique TCR beta nucleotide sequences were sequenced per donor, around 20% of them non-productive. Rather than using new phenotypic data, the later analysis identified candidate immune exposures from TCR beta sequences and from how often those sequences occurred across donors.

This clone was found once. No cognate antigen has been identified for it. No quality values exist for individual bases; no much larger clone is one base distant. The receptor library was made with the immunoSEQ multiplex PCR assay. A mixture of 60 forward primers for TCR Vbeta segments and 13 reverse primers for TCR Jbeta segments was used in the multiplex PCR. A multiplex PCR assay on genomic DNA amplified the CDR3 region of rearranged TCR beta genes. Amplified TCR beta libraries were sequenced as 87-base-pair reads on the Illumina HiSeq System. Turning to the authors' computational methods: In a later analysis, around 80 million unique TCR beta chains were counted across the 650 to 750 repertoires, and roughly 11 million of these chains were shared by at least two donors. Raw reads were error-corrected and collapsed into unique sequences by a nearest-neighbor algorithm in which closely related sequences were merged to remove PCR and sequencing errors. V, D and J gene segments were assigned by aligning CDR3 sequences to IMGT reference sequences. For a sequence to be retained, a match of at least six nucleotides was required to both a V gene segment and a J gene segment. Rearrangements were called productive when the CDR3 lacked stop codons and stayed in frame with V and J; all others were non-productive. CDR3 was defined according to IMGT convention as the region running from the second conserved V-encoded cysteine to the conserved J-encoded phenylalanine. The earlier analysis of some 540 of the donors excluded any sequence lacking an unambiguous match to a single V gene segment. In an earlier analysis of several hundred of the donors, V segments were called functional above 56.7% productive rearrangements and were called segregating when the between-donor standard deviation exceeded 5%. A statistical classification framework was built to diagnose cytomegalovirus status from the catalog of TCR beta chain sequences. V and J gene assignment, in a later analysis, came from comparing TCR nucleotide sequences with IMGT/GENE-DB human TR gene sequences. The TCRdist pipeline was used in a later analysis to assign CDR3 sequences and most-parsimonious VDJ recombination scenarios. A later analysis defined each TCR beta chain by its CDR3 amino acid sequence plus V-gene family, and excluded reads lacking a unique V-gene family. To address suspected cross-contamination and a sequencing artifact, a later analysis removed 592 highly shared, low-generation-probability nucleotide sequences. A later analysis calculated a clonal expansion index for each public chain from normalized within-repertoire ranks of inferred template counts. In a later analysis, generation probabilities were computed using a VDJ recombination model fitted to out-of-frame rearrangements, and the results were checked against IGoR. A later analysis scored TCR-TCR, TCR-HLA and TCR-CMV co-occurrence with hypergeometric tests, applying a repertoire-size bias correction to TCR pairs. To estimate false discovery rates, a later analysis permuted the HLA or CMV assignments 20 times. In a later analysis, co-occurring TCRs were grouped with DBSCAN, and TCRdist sequence similarity was added when clustering was performed within HLA-allele-positive subsets. Repertoires with fewer than 30,000 or more than 120,000 public chains were left out of co-occurrence clustering, as were four to six repertoires with anomalous nucleotide sharing. The immuneACCESS repertoire file appears here via TCRdb, limited to in-frame rearrangements. These files lack a portion of the clones; in checked studies, under half of the deficit traces to unresolved V genes, and the cause of the others is not known. V and J calls and clone size come straight from that table; D and trimming were deduced from the DNA. The sample data list some 130,000 clones, and roughly 80% of these were observed just once. In total, the top ten clones hold 8.8% of the sample.

The cohort comprised hundreds of healthy bone marrow donors. Cohort members were all nominally healthy when sampled, although unrecorded immune exposures were likely present. The donor was CMV seropositive and was included in the group of 289 seropositive cohort members. A peripheral blood sample was collected from each donor, and TCR beta sequencing was performed on peripheral blood mononuclear cells. The Qiagen DNeasy Blood Extraction Kit was used to extract genomic DNA from the blood cell samples. Summary of the overall study and its limitations: In an earlier analysis of some 500 of the donors, most TCR beta V segments appeared in productive rearrangements about 90% or about 30% of the time, broadly matching IMGT annotations. Cytomegalovirus status was reported to be diagnosed by the classifier with high specificity and sensitivity in both the original and validation cohorts. The presence/absence analyses assumed that sequencing depth was roughly uniform across donors, and that assumption may not be true. In a later genetic analysis, a missense DCLRE1C variant was associated with V-gene and J-gene trimming of TCR beta chains, and the association was replicated in an independent cohort. In the study, 164 TCR beta chains were listed as associated with cytomegalovirus. A further reported finding was that TCR beta sequences accurately predicted the HLA-A and HLA-B alleles for most subjects in the first cohort. Compared with equally common non-associated chains, HLA-associated TCR beta chains in a later analysis were more clonally expanded and had lower generation probabilities. A group of highly shared sequence variants was considered likely to be a technical artifact of the sequencing pipeline. Around 16 rarely observed V segments, including chromosome 9 orphons, were excluded from the earlier analysis of about 600 of the donors because counts were too low. The authors suggested that the approach could potentially be extended to other disease states and immunological phenotypes. According to a later genetic analysis, donors in an Asian-associated ancestry cluster had fewer N-insertions in productive TCRs than the approximately 670-donor mean. Several of the top co-occurrence clusters appeared to be linked to parvovirus B19, influenza, CMV and Epstein-Barr virus, according to a later analysis. According to a later analysis, most CMV-associated TCR beta chains appeared to be HLA-restricted, and the HLA associations seemed to be driven largely by CMV exposure. A few of the identified cytomegalovirus-associated TCR beta chains were confirmed in vitro to be specific for cytomegalovirus antigens. For the cohort, immune exposure information was limited to CMV serostatus. A later analysis associated 16,951 TCR beta sequences with specific HLA alleles at a false discovery rate of 0.05. Most TCR sequences were observed very rarely across donors, whereas some public TCRs were present in many individuals. Correlated functional status among segregating V segments might be attributable to linkage disequilibrium, but an unknown experimental factor could not be ruled out. Only TCR beta chains were sequenced in this cohort, and the absence of alpha or paired-chain data limited detectable features. Because the 87-base-pair reads could not distinguish some IMGT-functional V segments, including TRBV6-2 and TRBV6-3, those segments were excluded. HLA typing was unavailable for some donors at each locus, so association tests used only the typed subset. A later analysis found that TCR association rates varied across HLA loci, with DRB1 alleles showing the most associated TCRs and HLA-C alleles the fewest. When HLA alleles, especially DR and DQ, strongly co-occurred, attributing TCR associations to individual alleles was difficult.

CDR1 and CDR2, per the germline V gene, are SGHRS and YFSETQ. Trimming leaves V shorter by 0 bases and J shorter by 2 bases, with the junction holding 5 bases beyond the gene matches. The cysteine opens and the phenylalanine closes a CDR3 of 17 amino acids. Only the CDR3 part of the read is kept: 51 bases, read in frame from the first base. Recombination connected TRBV5-1 to TRBJ2-3; 11 central bases correspond to TRBD2. The receptor was isolated from a woman aged 45-65 years in good health and CMV-seropositive. The specimen sequenced was PBMCs. Here is the DNA: TGCGCCAGCAGCTTGGTTGCTAGCGGGGGGTACACAGATACGCAGTATTTT. The translation is CASSLVASGGYTDTQYF.